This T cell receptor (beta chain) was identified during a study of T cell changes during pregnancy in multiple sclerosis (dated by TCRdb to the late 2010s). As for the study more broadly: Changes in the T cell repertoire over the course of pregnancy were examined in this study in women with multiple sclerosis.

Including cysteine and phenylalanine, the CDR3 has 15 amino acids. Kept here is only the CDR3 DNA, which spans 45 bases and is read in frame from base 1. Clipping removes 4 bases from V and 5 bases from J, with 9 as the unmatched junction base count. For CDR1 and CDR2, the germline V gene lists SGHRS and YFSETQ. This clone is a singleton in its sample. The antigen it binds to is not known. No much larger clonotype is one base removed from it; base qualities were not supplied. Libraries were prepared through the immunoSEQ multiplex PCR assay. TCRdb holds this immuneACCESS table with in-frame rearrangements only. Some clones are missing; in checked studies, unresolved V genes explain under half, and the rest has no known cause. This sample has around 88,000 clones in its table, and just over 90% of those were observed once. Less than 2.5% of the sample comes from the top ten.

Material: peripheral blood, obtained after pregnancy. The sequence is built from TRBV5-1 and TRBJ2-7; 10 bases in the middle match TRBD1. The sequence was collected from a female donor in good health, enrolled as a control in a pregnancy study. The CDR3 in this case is CASSGKTGGFDEQYF. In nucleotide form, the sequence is TGCGCCAGCAGCGGAAAGACAGGGGGCTTTGACGAGCAGTACTTC.